Given below is one TCR beta chain in context. The CDR3 contains 15 residues. The V segment lost 2 bases and the J segment 4 bases; nucleotides outside the gene matches: 7. Germline CDR1 reads MNHEY; CDR2 reads SVGAGI. These data belong to a study of blood T cell repertoires in COVID-19. The wider study: Acute-phase and convalescent COVID-19 samples originated in the United States, Italy and Spain.

Only in-frame clones appear in the TCRdb table, and some are missing; sequencing was by immunoSEQ multiplex PCR. The data hold roughly 250,000 clones, with about 87% observed a single time. Input material: peripheral blood. The sequence was collected from a woman aged 45-65 years with acute or convalescent COVID-19. The chain joins TRBV6-5 to TRBJ1-2; 7 nucleotides agree with TRBD1. CDR3: CASSYLPRGAYGYTF. CDR3 bases: TGTGCCAGCAGTTACCTCCCCAGGGGGGCCTATGGCTACACCTTC.